This TCR beta chain was captured by sequencing in a study of cytomegalovirus exposure and HLA in healthy donors. Background on the study: A preliminary data release comprised 70 million to 95 million unique TCRs obtained from HLA-typed donors. Genotyping showed around 80% of 398 donors falling in the Caucasian-associated ancestry cluster.

The CDR3 is 18 residues long. The V gene's germline CDR1 is SEHNR and CDR2 FQNEAQ (reference sequence). V dropped 3 bases and J dropped 0 bases, with 18 bases sitting between them. Regarding this clone: Antigen: not known.

Primers for the PCR totalled 60 Vbeta and 13 Jbeta. Clones were read by immunoSEQ multiplex PCR, and TCRdb kept only the in-frame ones, dropping some. This table lists some 76,000 clones. Findings and caveats of the study: 87-base-pair reads could not separate some V segments, including TRBV6-2 and TRBV6-3. What TCR beta sequences reportedly achieved was accurate prediction of HLA-A and HLA-B alleles in most subjects.

Sequenced input: PBMCs. This clonotype was sampled from a boy aged 5-17 years in good health and CMV-seronegative. The gene calls are TRBV7-9 and TRBJ1-3; tentative D call: TRBD1 (6 bases). CDR3 sequence reads: CASSFKSGTFGSGNTIYF. The CDR3 DNA is TGTGCCAGCAGCTTCAAATCCGGGACATTCGGCTCTGGAAACACCATATATTTT.